The clone carrying this TCR beta chain was seen only a few times. Its antigen is not identified. These data are taken from a study of cytomegalovirus exposure and HLA in healthy donors. Study information: Prior work identified 117 million unique TCR beta sequences in approximately 200 million T cells.

General observations from the study: Productive rates of about 87% or about 30% were seen for most TCR beta V segments in an earlier analysis. Clonal expansion, a later analysis showed, was greater in HLA-associated TCR beta chains than in equally common others.

The germline gives CDR1 SGHTA, CDR2 FQGNSA. The length of the CDR3 is 13 residues. V gave up 3 bases and J gave up 4 bases, with 10 bases separating them. The PCR contained 60 Vbeta and 13 Jbeta primers. Profiling relied on immunoSEQ multiplex PCR, and the TCRdb table lists in-frame clones only, not all of them. This table has about 130,000 clones, around 80% appearing once. This donor had no CMV serostatus on record. This clonotype was sampled from a human donor in good health. The sample consisted of PBMCs. The genes are TRBV7-2 and TRBJ2-7; D is ambiguous. In DNA, the CDR3 is TGTGCCAGCAGCTTCCAGCGTCTGTACGAGCAGTACTTC. Translated: CASSFQRLYEQYF.